The rows below give T cell receptor beta chains drawn from one sample of a study of beta chain features in type 1 diabetes. The assay was immunoSEQ multiplex PCR, and TCRdb's table has in-frame clones only and misses some. Of 300,000 to 350,000 clones listed, approximately 10% are singletons. Material: central memory CD4+ T cells from blood. The receptors originated from a man aged 25 to 40 with type 1 diabetes. Both conserved end residues are part of each CDR3. A D gene is named only where the DNA matches it firmly. Clone size is given for some rows only: seen once, a few or many times, or a class if the clone is expanded.

d_call | j_call | v_call | clone_size | cdr3_nt | cdr3_aa
. | TRBJ2-3 | TRBV2 | . | TGTGCCCAAGGAGGGAGAAACACAGATACGCAGTATTTT | CAQGGRNTDTQYF
. | TRBJ1-1 | TRBV29-1 | . | TGCAGCGTTGAATCGGGGCAGGGGCGTAAAGCTTTCTTT | CSVESGQGRKAFF
. | TRBJ2-5 | TRBV25-1 | few | TGTGCCAGCAGTGACCGTGGGTACCAAGAGACCCAGTACTTC | CASSDRGYQETQYF
TRBD2 | TRBJ2-5 | TRBV19 | few | TGTGCCAGTTCCCGACGGGAGGGGGAGACCCAGTACTTC | CASSRREGETQYF
. | TRBJ1-2 | TRBV29-1 | few | TGCAGCGTTGAAGATCAAGCGGCAGGATCGGATGGCTACACCTTC | CSVEDQAAGSDGYTF
. | TRBJ2-7 | TRBV6-5 | . | TGTGCCAGCAGTTACGACAGTACCTACGAGCAGTACTTC | CASSYDSTYEQYF
. | TRBJ2-3 | TRBV30 | few | TGTGCCTGGAGTCGCCACATTGAAGCAGATACGCAGTATTTT | CAWSRHIEADTQYF
. | TRBJ2-7 | TRBV28 | many | TGTGCCAGCAGTTTTCCCCCGCACAACTACGAGCAGTACTTC | CASSFPPHNYEQYF
. | TRBJ2-2 | TRBV4-2 | few | TGTGCCAGCAGCGCTAGGGGGGCGCCTTACACCGGGGAGCTGTTTTTT | CASSARGAPYTGELFF
. | TRBJ2-3 | TRBV11-2 | . | TGTGCCAGCAGCTTCGTTGGACGGACAGATACGCAGTATTTT | CASSFVGRTDTQYF
. | TRBJ1-4 | TRBV7-9 | . | TGTGCCAGCAGCTTGGTAGAAGGGATTTCCCAAGAAAAACTGTTTTTT | CASSLVEGISQEKLFF
. | TRBJ2-3 | TRBV10-3 | many | TGTGCCATCACCTTGAGCGGTAGCACAGATACGCAGTATTTT | CAITLSGSTDTQYF
TRBD2 | TRBJ2-7 | TRBV2 | many | TGTGCCAGCTCTCCGGGAGGGGGTAGCGAGCAGTACTTC | CASSPGGGSEQYF
. | TRBJ2-5 | TRBV9 | few | TGTGCCAGCAGCGCCCGGGCCTCGAAGGAGACCCAGTACTTC | CASSARASKETQYF
TRBD1 | TRBJ2-1 | TRBV10-3 | few | TGTGCCGTCTCGGGACAGGGACAAAATGAGCAGTTCTTC | CAVSGQGQNEQFF
TRBD2 | TRBJ2-3 | TRBV9 | few | TGTGCCAGCAGCCGTTCTAGCGGGGGGGGCACAGATACGCAGTATTTT | CASSRSSGGGTDTQYF
. | TRBJ2-7 | TRBV7-8 | . | TGTGCCAGCAGCTTCACAGGGAGCAACGAGCAGTACTTC | CASSFTGSNEQYF